This T cell receptor beta chain was recovered during a study of T cell responses to AZD1222 COVID-19 vaccine. Study findings and constraints: CD4 TCRs associated with vaccination spanned spike, dominating at 160-218 and 743-854. Among those given AZD1222, only 6 or 7 were seropositive at baseline.

Some clones are missing from TCRdb's copy, which holds only in-frame ones; the method was immunoSEQ multiplex PCR. The sample records around 110,000 clones, 80% to 90% being singletons. On this clone: Its antigen remains unknown.

The sequencing here drew on peripheral blood, taken on day 0 of AZD1222 vaccination. This clonotype originated in an adult in good health.

CDR3 DNA: TGCGCCAGCAGCTTGGATACCACTGAAGCTTTCTTT. As protein: CASSLDTTEAFF. V gene TRBV5-1 combines with J gene TRBJ1-1; the D is unclear. The V gene's germline CDR1 is SGHRS and CDR2 YFSETQ. V was pared by 0 bases and J by 4 bases, with 4 bases between. The CDR3 is 12 residues long.